The rows below give T cell receptor beta chains drawn from one sample of a study of blood T cell repertoires in COVID-19. TCRdb's copy holds only in-frame clones and misses some; the assay was immunoSEQ multiplex PCR. The profile shows 150,000 to 200,000 clones, about 82% of them singletons. The sequenced sample was peripheral blood. All receptors derive from a woman between 25 and 40 years old with acute or convalescent COVID-19. Both conserved end residues are part of each CDR3. The D gene is left open where the match is weak. Clone size is stated in some rows and not others, as once, few, many or a class when expanded.

>NA|TRBJ1-2|TRBV11-1|NA
CASSLVGDNYGYTF
TGTGCCAGCAGCTTAGTAGGAGATAACTATGGCTACACCTTC
>NA|TRBJ2-5|TRBV28|NA
CASSKGVETQYF
TGTGCCAGCAGTAAGGGGGTTGAGACCCAGTACTTC
>NA|TRBJ1-1|TRBV28|NA
CASRTVNTEAFF
TGTGCCAGTAGGACTGTGAACACTGAAGCTTTCTTT
>NA|TRBJ1-2|TRBV11-2|NA
CASSSAGGGSGYTF
TGTGCCAGCAGCTCAGCCGGGGGGGGTTCGGGCTACACCTTC
>NA|TRBJ2-7|TRBV15|NA
CATSRDGGTGYEQYF
TGTGCCACCAGCAGAGATGGGGGCACGGGCTACGAGCAGTACTTC
>NA|TRBJ2-1|TRBV19|NA
CASSIFSYNEQFF
TGTGCCAGTAGTATTTTTTCGTACAATGAGCAGTTCTTC
>NA|TRBJ1-3|TRBV25-1|NA
CASSLTALSGNTIYF
TGTGCCAGCAGTTTGACAGCTCTCTCTGGAAACACCATATATTTT
>NA|TRBJ1-2|TRBV20-1|NA
CSASRTIHGYTF
TGCAGTGCTAGTAGAACTATCCATGGCTACACCTTC
>NA|TRBJ2-7|TRBV6-5|TRBD1
CASRPRDRFLEQYF
TGTGCCAGCAGACCCCGGGACAGGTTTCTCGAGCAGTACTTC
>NA|TRBJ1-1|TRBV7-3|TRBD1
CASSPPRDRGIAEAFF
TGTGCCAGCAGCCCACCCCGGGACAGGGGAATTGCTGAAGCTTTCTTT
>NA|TRBJ1-1|TRBV7-3|NA
CASSFKEGTEAFF
TGTGCCAGCAGCTTCAAGGAGGGGACTGAAGCTTTCTTT
>NA|TRBJ1-1|TRBV6-5|TRBD1
CASSYSTGMNTEAFF
TGTGCCAGCAGTTACTCGACAGGGATGAACACTGAAGCTTTCTTT
>few|TRBJ1-2|TRBV27|NA
CASSLWGGGGYTF
TGTGCCAGCAGTTTATGGGGAGGGGGTGGCTACACCTTC